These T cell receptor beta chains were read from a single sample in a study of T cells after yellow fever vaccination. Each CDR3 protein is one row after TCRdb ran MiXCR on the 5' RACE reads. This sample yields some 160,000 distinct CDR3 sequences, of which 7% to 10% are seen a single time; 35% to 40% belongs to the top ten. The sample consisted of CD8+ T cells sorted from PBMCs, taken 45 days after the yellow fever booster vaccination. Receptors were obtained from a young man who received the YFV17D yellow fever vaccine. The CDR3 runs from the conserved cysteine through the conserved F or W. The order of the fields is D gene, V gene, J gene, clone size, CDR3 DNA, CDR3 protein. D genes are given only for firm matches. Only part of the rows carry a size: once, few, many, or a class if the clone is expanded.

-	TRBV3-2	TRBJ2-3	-	TGTGCCAGCAGCATAAGAGGACAGGCTAAAACAGATACGCAGTATTTT	CASSIRGQAKTDTQYF
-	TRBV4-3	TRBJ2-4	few	TGCGCCAGCAGCCAAGCGGGGCAGCCGGCGGACATTCAGTACTTC	CASSQAGQPADIQYF
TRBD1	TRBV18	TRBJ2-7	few	TGTGCCAGCTCGCCGACAGGGGGCATAAGGGACGAGCAGTACTTC	CASSPTGGIRDEQYF
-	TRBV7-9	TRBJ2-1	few	TGTGCCAGCAGCTTATTGGGGCCAGAGGTACACAATGAGCAGTTCTTC	CASSLLGPEVHNEQFF
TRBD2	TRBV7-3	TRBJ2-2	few	TGTGCCAGCAGCCCCCCGGGCACTAGCGGAGCCACCGGGGAGCTGTTTTTT	CASSPPGTSGATGELFF
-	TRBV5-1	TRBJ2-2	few	TGCGCCAGCAGCTTGCGAGGACTACTGACCGGGGAGCTGTTTTTT	CASSLRGLLTGELFF
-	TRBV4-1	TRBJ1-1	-	TGCGCCAGCAGCCATATTACGGGGAGTCGGACTGAAGCTTTCTTT	CASSHITGSRTEAFF
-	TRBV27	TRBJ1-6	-	TGTGCCAGCAGTCCCATTCGCAGCGGGGTCGGGAATTCACCCCTCCACTTT	CASSPIRSGVGNSPLHF
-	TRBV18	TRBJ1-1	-	TGTGCCAGCGGATTTGGGGGGGACACTGAAGCTTTCTTT	CASGFGGDTEAFF
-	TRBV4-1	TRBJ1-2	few	TGCGCCAGCAGCCAAGCACCCGGGGGCAACTATGGCTACACCTTC	CASSQAPGGNYGYTF
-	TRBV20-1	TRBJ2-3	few	TGCAGTGCTAGAGACCTCAGGACAGATACGCAGTATTTT	CSARDLRTDTQYF
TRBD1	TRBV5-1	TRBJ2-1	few	TGCGCCAGCAGCTCCTCCGGGACAGGGGCGGGTAATGAGCAGTTCTTC	CASSSSGTGAGNEQFF
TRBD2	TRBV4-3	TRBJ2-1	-	TGCGCCAGCAGCCCGAGTCGGGCCTTAGGGACTAGCGGAGAGCAGTTCTTC	CASSPSRALGTSGEQFF
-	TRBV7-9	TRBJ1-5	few	TGTGCCAGCAGCTTTACGTCCCCCCGGCAGGGCGAACAGCCCCAGCATTTT	CASSFTSPRQGEQPQHF
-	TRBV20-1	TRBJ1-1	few	TGCAGTGCTAATGTTCTCGGCAGGAACACTGAAGCTTTCTTT	CSANVLGRNTEAFF
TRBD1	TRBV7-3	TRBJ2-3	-	TGTGCCAGCAGCTGGACAGGGACGGCAGATACGCAGTATTTT	CASSWTGTADTQYF
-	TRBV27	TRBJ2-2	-	TGTGCCAGCAGTTTATTGTACGGTGGCGGGGAGCTGTTTTTT	CASSLLYGGGELFF
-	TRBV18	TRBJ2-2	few	TGTGCCAGCTCACCACCACGGGGCGACACCGGGGAGCTGTTTTTT	CASSPPRGDTGELFF
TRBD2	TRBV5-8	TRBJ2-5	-	TGTGCCAGCAGCCCGGGACTAGCGGAACACCAAGAGACCCAGTACTTC	CASSPGLAEHQETQYF
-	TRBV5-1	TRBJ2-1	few	TGCGCCAGCAGCTCAATTAGACAGTACAATGAGCAGTTCTTC	CASSSIRQYNEQFF
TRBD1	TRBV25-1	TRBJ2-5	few	TGTGCCAGCAGTGTGATTACAGGGGTCCGGGAGACCCAGTACTTC	CASSVITGVRETQYF
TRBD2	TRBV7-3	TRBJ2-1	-	TGTGCCAGCAGCTTAATGCAGGCGGGGGATGCGGATGAGCAGTTCTTC	CASSLMQAGDADEQFF
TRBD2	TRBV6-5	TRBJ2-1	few	TGTGCCAGCAGCCCGAGATACAGAGCGGGGGGGGCCTACAATGAGCAGTTCTTC	CASSPRYRAGGAYNEQFF
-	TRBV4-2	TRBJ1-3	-	TGTGCCAGCAGCCAAGATCGATGGGGAGCTGGAAACACCATATATTTT	CASSQDRWGAGNTIYF
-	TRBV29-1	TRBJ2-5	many	TGCAGCGCCATCCTTACCCACGATGGAGAGACCCAGTACTTC	CSAILTHDGETQYF
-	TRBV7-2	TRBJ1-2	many	TGTGCCAGCAGCTTACTTGGCGACTATGGCTACACCTTC	CASSLLGDYGYTF
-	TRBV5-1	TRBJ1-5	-	TGCGCCAGCAGCCCGTCTGACCCCAATAATCAGCCCCAGCATTTT	CASSPSDPNNQPQHF
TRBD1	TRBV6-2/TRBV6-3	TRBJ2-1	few	TGTGCCAGCAGTTACTCGAGTAAGACAGGGAACTACAATGAGCAGTTCTTC	CASSYSSKTGNYNEQFF
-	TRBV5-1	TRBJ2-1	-	TGCGCCAGCAGCTTCCGCCGACAGGTCAATGAGCAGTTCTTC	CASSFRRQVNEQFF
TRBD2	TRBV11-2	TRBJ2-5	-	TGTGCCAGCAGCTTAGCTCCTAGCGGGGGGCAGGGGACCCAGTACTTC	CASSLAPSGGQGTQYF
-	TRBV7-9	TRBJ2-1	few	TGTGCCAGCAGCTTAGTAAGGACTGCCAATGAGCAGTTCTTC	CASSLVRTANEQFF
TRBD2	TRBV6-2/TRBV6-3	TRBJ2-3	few	TGTGCCAGCAGTGATCCCACCGGGACTAGCGCGGCAGATACGCAGTATTTT	CASSDPTGTSAADTQYF
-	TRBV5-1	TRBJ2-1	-	TGCGCCAGCAGCGTCGGCGGGACACCGATCGACAATGAGCAGTTCTTC	CASSVGGTPIDNEQFF
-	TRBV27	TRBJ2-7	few	TGTGCCAGCAGTTTATTTAGGGGGGCGTGGTTGGAGCAGTACTTC	CASSLFRGAWLEQYF
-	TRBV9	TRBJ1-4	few	TGTGCCAGCAGCGCGAACGGGGGAAAACTGTTTTTT	CASSANGGKLFF
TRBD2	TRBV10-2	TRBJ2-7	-	TGCGCCAGCAGTGAAGGACTAGCGGGGGACCTCTCCTACGAGCAGTACTTC	CASSEGLAGDLSYEQYF
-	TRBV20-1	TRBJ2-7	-	TGCAGTGCCCCTACGGGGTATGGGTCCTACGAGCAGTACTTC	CSAPTGYGSYEQYF
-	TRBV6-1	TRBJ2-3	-	TGTGCCAGCAGTGAAGAAAAGGGGAGGACAGATACGCAGTATTTT	CASSEEKGRTDTQYF
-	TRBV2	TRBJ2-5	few	TGTGCCAGCAGTCAGGGGCTAGCGGACCTCAAAGAGACCCAGTACTTC	CASSQGLADLKETQYF
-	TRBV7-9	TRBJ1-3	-	TGTGCCAGCAGCTTATCTTCCTCTGGAAACACCATATATTTT	CASSLSSSGNTIYF
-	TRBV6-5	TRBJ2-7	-	TGTGCCAGCAGTTTTCGCTGGGGGACCAACTACGAGCAGTACTTC	CASSFRWGTNYEQYF
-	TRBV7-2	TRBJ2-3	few	TGTGCCAGCAGCCCAGGCCCGGGGGTGATCGGTACGCAGTATTTT	CASSPGPGVIGTQYF
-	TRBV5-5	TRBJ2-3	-	TGTGCCAGCAGCCCTAGCGTGGGGGGCGATACGCAGTATTTT	CASSPSVGGDTQYF